This is a list of T cell receptor beta chains from one sample in a study of blood T cells in healthy people across ages. Using its own MiXCR run on the 5' RACE reads, TCRdb lists one record per CDR3 protein. The repertoire consists of 650,000 to 1,000,000 distinct CDR3 sequences, with about 45% occurring once and the leading ten covering 18%. What was sequenced was blood. The receptor source for this set is an elderly man in good health. Each CDR3 is given with its conserved first and last residue. The D gene is left open where the match is weak. Clone size is stated in some rows and not others, as once, few, many or a class when expanded.

TRBV4-3	TRBD1	TRBJ2-4	many	TGCGCCAGCAGCCAAGGGACAGGGGAAGCCAAAAACATTCAGTACTTC	CASSQGTGEAKNIQYF
TRBV7-9	NA	TRBJ1-1	few	TGTGCCAGCAGCTTAAGCACAGGCGGGGAAGGCACTGAAGCTTTCTTT	CASSLSTGGEGTEAFF
TRBV5-6	TRBD2	TRBJ2-1	few	TGTGCCAGCAGCTCCAGATTGGGGCTAGCGGGTATAGATGAGCAGTTCTTC	CASSSRLGLAGIDEQFF
TRBV7-3	TRBD2	TRBJ2-1	NA	TGTGCCAGCAGCTTACCGGGAACTAGCGGCTACAATGAGCAGTTCTTC	CASSLPGTSGYNEQFF
TRBV29-1	TRBD1	TRBJ2-7	NA	TGCAGCGTCGGGACAGAACCCTCCTACGAGCAGTACTTC	CSVGTEPSYEQYF
TRBV12-3/TRBV12-4	NA	TRBJ2-3	NA	TGTGCCAGCAGCTCACAGAGACTCGACACAGATACGCAGTATTTT	CASSSQRLDTDTQYF
TRBV21-1	NA	TRBJ2-2	NA	TGTGCCAGCAGCAAAGCGCTCGTACAGGGCCCGAACACCGGGGAGCTGTTTTTT	CASSKALVQGPNTGELFF
TRBV20-1	TRBD2	TRBJ2-7	NA	TGCAGTGCTACGTCCGGGACTAGCGGCAATGAGCAGTACTTC	CSATSGTSGNEQYF
TRBV5-1	NA	TRBJ2-6	NA	TGCGCCAGCAGGCGGACCGGTACCTCTGGGGCCAACGTCCTGACTTTC	CASRRTGTSGANVLTF
TRBV20-1	NA	TRBJ2-3	many	TGCAGTGCTAGATCCAGGGTGGGCACAGATACGCAGTATTTT	CSARSRVGTDTQYF
TRBV5-6	TRBD2	TRBJ2-1	many	TGCGCCAGCAGTTCACTAGCGGGAAGCTACAATGAGCAGTTCTTC	CASSSLAGSYNEQFF
TRBV29-1	TRBD1	TRBJ2-7	NA	TGCAGCGTTGAAGATCGACAGGGGGGATACGAGCAGTACTTC	CSVEDRQGGYEQYF
TRBV6-2/TRBV6-3	NA	TRBJ2-7	few	TGTGCCAGCAGCCTCGGACGCCTAAGCTCCTACGAGCAGTACTTC	CASSLGRLSSYEQYF
TRBV20-1	TRBD2	TRBJ2-7	few	TGCAGTGCTTTTGACGGGAGCGGGGGCGAGCAGTACTTC	CSAFDGSGGEQYF
TRBV4-1	NA	TRBJ1-2	NA	TGCGCCAGCAGCCAATGGGCCGAGGGTCGGAATGGCTACACCTTC	CASSQWAEGRNGYTF
TRBV12-3/TRBV12-4	NA	TRBJ2-1	once	TGTGCCAGCAGTTTAGGGGTCCATGAGCAGTTCTTC	CASSLGVHEQFF
TRBV12-3/TRBV12-4	TRBD1	TRBJ1-6	few	TGTGCCAGCAGTTTAAGTGGGACAGGAGCATTCGGGTCACCCCTCCACTTT	CASSLSGTGAFGSPLHF
TRBV12-3/TRBV12-4	NA	TRBJ2-1	NA	TGTGCCAGCAGAGACGATAGAGTCGATGAGCAGTTCTTC	CASRDDRVDEQFF
TRBV5-1	NA	TRBJ2-7	few	TGCGCCAGCAGCTTGGAACGGAGACCGCCCCGCGAGCAGTACTTC	CASSLERRPPREQYF
TRBV7-2	TRBD2	TRBJ2-1	NA	TGTGCCAGCAGCCCACTCGGACTAGCGGGAGCTAATGAGCAGTTCTTC	CASSPLGLAGANEQFF
TRBV12-3/TRBV12-4	TRBD1	TRBJ1-3	NA	TGTGCCAGCAGGCCGGGACAGGGCTCTGGAAACACCATATATTTT	CASRPGQGSGNTIYF
TRBV9	TRBD1	TRBJ2-1	many	TGTGCCAGCAGCGTAGTTCCTGTGACAGGGGCCCCCAATGAGCAGTTCTTC	CASSVVPVTGAPNEQFF
TRBV15	NA	TRBJ2-5	once	TGTGCCACCAGCAGAGATAGAGACGGAGGAGAGACCCAGTACTTC	CATSRDRDGGETQYF
TRBV25-1	NA	TRBJ2-1	NA	TGTGCCAGCAGTGAATTCGGTTACAATGAGCAGTTCTTC	CASSEFGYNEQFF
TRBV24-1	TRBD2	TRBJ2-1	NA	TGTGCCACCAGTGATTTCCCAGGGGCTACTAGCGGGGGGTCCTACAATGAGCAGTTCTTC	CATSDFPGATSGGSYNEQFF
TRBV9	TRBD1	TRBJ2-7	few	TGTGCCAGCAGCGTGGGACAGGGGGCTTCCTACGAGCAGTACTTC	CASSVGQGASYEQYF
TRBV7-9	TRBD1	TRBJ1-1	NA	TGTGCCTGTAGCTTGAATCAGGGGGCCACTGAAGCTTTCTTT	CACSLNQGATEAFF
TRBV7-9	TRBD2	TRBJ2-7	NA	TGTGCCAGCAGCTTAGTGACTAGCGGGAGTTCCTACGAGCAGTACTTC	CASSLVTSGSSYEQYF
TRBV20-1	NA	TRBJ2-3	NA	TGCAGTGCTAGAGATGGAAGAAGCATAAGCACAGATACGCAGTATTTT	CSARDGRSISTDTQYF
TRBV15	NA	TRBJ2-1	few	TGTGCCACCAGCAGGAACCCTAACCCCAAGCAGTTCTTC	CATSRNPNPKQFF
TRBV4-3	TRBD2	TRBJ2-5	NA	TGCGCCAGCAGCCAACACGGGACTAGCGTAAATGAGCAGTACTTC	CASSQHGTSVNEQYF
TRBV7-9	NA	TRBJ2-7	few	TGTGCCAGCAGCTTAGGTTTTAGCGGCCCCTACGAGCAGTACTTC	CASSLGFSGPYEQYF
TRBV9	NA	TRBJ1-2	few	TGTGCCAGCAGCGTTGATCAGCGAGCAAATGGCTACACCTTC	CASSVDQRANGYTF
TRBV27	TRBD2	TRBJ2-5	NA	TGTACCAGCGGGGGAGAGACCCAGTACTTC	CTSGGETQYF
TRBV30	NA	TRBJ2-3	NA	TGTGCCTGGAGTGTTACTAGGGATACGCAGTATTTT	CAWSVTRDTQYF
TRBV7-2	TRBD1	TRBJ2-2	NA	TGTGCCAGCAGGGGACAGGGTTTGCCCGGGGAGCTGTTTTTT	CASRGQGLPGELFF
TRBV27	NA	TRBJ2-6	NA	TGTGCCAGCAGTTTTTTACGACCGTTCTCTGGGGCCAACGTCCTGACTTTC	CASSFLRPFSGANVLTF
TRBV29-1	NA	TRBJ2-1	many	TGCAGCGGCTCCGAGGACAGGGAGGGTGAGCAGTTCTTC	CSGSEDREGEQFF
TRBV7-9	NA	TRBJ2-3	NA	TGTGCCAGCAGCCTCCTATTGGGAGGTGTAGATACGCAGTATTTT	CASSLLLGGVDTQYF
TRBV4-2	NA	TRBJ1-2	NA	TGTGCCAGCAGCTTCGGGACTCCTTCTAGTTATGGCTACACCTTC	CASSFGTPSSYGYTF
TRBV12-3/TRBV12-4	NA	TRBJ2-7	NA	TGTGCCAGCAACCCACAGGGAATTCCCTACGAGCAGTACTTC	CASNPQGIPYEQYF
TRBV7-2	NA	TRBJ2-2	NA	TGTGCCAGCATAGGTTTCCTGAACACCGGGGAGCTGTTTTTT	CASIGFLNTGELFF
TRBV29-1	NA	TRBJ2-3	few	TGCAGCGCGGCGGCAGTGGTGGCAGATACGCAGTATTTT	CSAAAVVADTQYF
TRBV12-3/TRBV12-4	TRBD1	TRBJ2-5	NA	TGTGCCAGCAGTTTAGGCAGGGGGCAGTTGGAGACCCAGTACTTC	CASSLGRGQLETQYF
TRBV28	NA	TRBJ2-3	few	TGTGCCACTACGAGACGGGGTAGGGCAGATACGCAGTATTTT	CATTRRGRADTQYF
TRBV29-1	NA	TRBJ2-3	NA	TGCAGCCAGGGTAGCACAGATACGCAGTATTTT	CSQGSTDTQYF
TRBV7-2	TRBD1	TRBJ1-2	NA	TGTGCCAGCAGCCGAGGCAGGGGGGAAGGTAACACCTTC	CASSRGRGEGNTF
TRBV4-3	TRBD2	TRBJ2-3	NA	TGCGCCAGCAGCCAAGATCCCGGAACTAGCGTCGCAGATACGCAGTATTTT	CASSQDPGTSVADTQYF
TRBV20-1	NA	TRBJ2-5	NA	TGCAGTGCTAGAGCCGAGCGTACTACTAGCAGCGAGACCCAGTACTTC	CSARAERTTSSETQYF
TRBV27	TRBD2	TRBJ2-3	many	TGTGCCAGCAGTTCAGGACTAGTCGGTGCTACGCAGTATTTT	CASSSGLVGATQYF
TRBV4-2	TRBD2	TRBJ2-5	few	TGTGCCAGCAGCCAAGACGAAGCGGGAGGTCCGGGAGAGACCCAGTACTTC	CASSQDEAGGPGETQYF
TRBV28	NA	TRBJ2-7	NA	TGTGCCAGCCTACAGAACTACGAGCAGTACTTC	CASLQNYEQYF
TRBV29-1	NA	TRBJ1-2	NA	TGCAGCGTTCTAAGGCCCGGGAGGGAGCATGGCTACACCTTC	CSVLRPGREHGYTF
TRBV6-6	TRBD2	TRBJ2-7	few	TGTGCCAGCAGTTCCCCCGAGGCTAGCGGGAGGGCCGACGAGCAGTACTTC	CASSSPEASGRADEQYF
TRBV2	NA	TRBJ2-4	NA	TGTGCCAGCATGGCGGGTCCCAAAAACATTCAGTACTTC	CASMAGPKNIQYF
TRBV7-8	NA	TRBJ2-1	NA	TGTGCCAGCAGCCCCCACCCCTTAGCGGCGCAGTTCTTC	CASSPHPLAAQFF
TRBV7-8	TRBD1	TRBJ1-5	NA	TGTGCCAGCAGCTCGAAAACAGGGGAGAATCAGCCCCAGCATTTT	CASSSKTGENQPQHF
TRBV9	TRBD2	TRBJ2-3	few	TGTGCCAGCAGCGGATTACTAGCGGGAGCTGGCACAGATACGCAGTATTTT	CASSGLLAGAGTDTQYF
TRBV10-3	NA	TRBJ1-2	NA	TGTGCCATCAGTGAGTTCCGGGGACGGGGAGCGGACTATGGCTACACCTTC	CAISEFRGRGADYGYTF